These 19 T cell receptor beta chains originate from one sample sequenced in a study of blood T cell repertoires in COVID-19. The assay was immunoSEQ multiplex PCR, and TCRdb's table has in-frame clones only and misses some. The sample records tens of thousands of clones, roughly three quarters being singletons. The sample was peripheral blood. The receptor set was obtained from a human donor in a cohort sampled during active COVID-19.

The V call is TRBV5-1, the J call TRBJ1-1; the D gene is possibly TRBD1 (5 bases). The germline V gene encodes CDR1 SGHRS and CDR2 YFSETQ. V was shortened by 0 bases and J by 9 bases, with 9 bases between the two germline ends. The CDR3 extends over 12 amino acids. CDR3 DNA sequence: TGCGCCAGCAGCTTGGAGGAGGGGAAAGCTTTCTTT. It translates to CASSLEEGKAFF. Drawing the rest from reference TRBV5-1 and TRBJ1-1, the complete variable domain is KAGVTQTPRYLIKTRGQQVTLSCSPISGHRSVSWYQQTPGQGLQFLFEYFSETQRNKGNFPGRFSGRQFSNSRSEMNVSTLELGDSALYLCASSLEEGKAFFGQGTRLTVV.

The chain carries TRBV3-1 (or the pseudogene TRBV3-2) and TRBJ1-1, with 8 bases lining up with TRBD1. The CDR3 runs 14 residues. Germline lookup yields CDR1 LGHDT and CDR2 YNNKEL (reference sequence). The trim removed 3 bases at V and 3 bases at J, leaving 3 bases unmatched. The CDR3 DNA is TGTGCCAGCAGCCATGGACAGGGCGACACTGAAGCTTTCTTT. It specifies CASSHGQGDTEAFF.

This rearrangement joins TRBV5-1 to TRBJ2-5, with a possible D match to TRBD1 (5 bases). Looked up from germline, CDR1 is SGHRS and CDR2 is YFSETQ. Trimming pared 1 base from V and 5 bases from J, leaving 12 bases between. This CDR3 contains 14 residues. The chain's CDR3 is CASSLIGQGETQYF. As DNA, the CDR3 is TGCGCCAGCAGCTTGATAGGGCAGGGCGAGACCCAGTACTTC.

V is TRBV3-1 (or the pseudogene TRBV3-2) and J is TRBJ1-3; 7 bases fit TRBD1. This CDR3 spans 18 amino acids. With 6 bases clipped from V and 0 bases from J, the junction kept 14 bases outside the gene matches. The germline gives CDR1 LGHDT, CDR2 YNNKEL (reference sequence). CDR3 loop: CASRGLAGRGRSGNTIYF. The CDR3 DNA is TGTGCCAGCAGGGGACTAGCGGGGAGGGGGCGCTCTGGAAACACCATATATTTT.

V gene TRBV15 combines with J gene TRBJ2-7; maybe TRBD2 (6 bases). V was pared by 1 base and J by 0 bases, with 10 bases between. The germline gives CDR1 LNHNV, CDR2 YYDKDF (reference sequence). The CDR3 covers 15 residues. CDR3 region: CATSRARDSSYEQYF. The CDR3 DNA sequence: TGTGCCACCAGCAGAGCTCGGGACTCCTCCTACGAGCAGTACTTC.

This clone was picked up a small number of times. The chain carries TRBV6-5 and TRBJ2-1, with 8 bases lining up with TRBD1. The CDR3 covers 13 residues. Unmatched junction bases numbered 1, after V lost 4 bases and J lost 5 bases. Looked up from germline, CDR1 is MNHEY and CDR2 is SVGAGI. Here the CDR3 DNA reads TGTGCCAGCAGTTGGACAGGGAACAATGAGCAGTTCTTC. Residues: CASSWTGNNEQFF.

This chain connects TRBV7-2 to TRBJ1-5, with TRBD1 as a possible D gene (6 bases). The CDR3 sequence is 15 residues long. Trimming shortened V by 3 bases and J by 1 base, and 10 bases separated the two germline ends. Germline V CDR1 and CDR2: SGHTA, FQGNSA. CDR3 sequence reads: CASSLGGASNQPQHF. CDR3 DNA sequence: TGTGCCAGCAGCTTGGGGGGGGCAAGCAATCAGCCCCAGCATTTT.

This clone has only one observation. The rearrangement uses TRBV5-1 and TRBJ2-4, with TRBD1 matching over 7 bases. Trimming took 4 bases from V and 7 from J; bases not matched to a gene: 8. The CDR3 has 14 residues. CDR1 and CDR2 (germline): SGHRS, YFSETQ. The CDR3 bases are TGCGCCAGCAGCCCTCGGACAGGAAACAACATTCAGTACTTC. This encodes CASSPRTGNNIQYF.

V and J are TRBV3-1 (or the pseudogene TRBV3-2) and TRBJ1-6; D is ambiguous. V lost 3 bases to trimming and J lost 12 bases, with 6 bases between them. CDR1 and CDR2 from the germline V gene are LGHDT and YNNKEL (reference sequence). This CDR3 is built from 11 residues. DNA of the CDR3: TGTGCCAGCAGCCATGAGGGACCCCTCCACTTT. This translates into CASSHEGPLHF.

This chain uses TRBV12-5 with TRBJ2-7, with D possibly matching TRBD2 (6 bases). This CDR3 has 13 residues. The V end lost 2 bases, the J end lost 1 base, and 6 bases lay between the germline ends. Germline V gives CDR1 LGHNT, CDR2 FRNRAP. CDR3 region: CASGLRGSYEQYF. The CDR3 DNA sequence: TGTGCTAGTGGTTTGCGGGGGTCCTACGAGCAGTACTTC.

The chain couples TRBV19 to TRBJ1-1, with D unclear. The germline V gene has CDR1 LNHDA and CDR2 SQIVND (reference sequence). The CDR3 contains 14 residues. Deletions cut 3 bases from V and 6 bases from J, with 14 bases between. CDR3 region: CASSISKGGPEAFF. The CDR3 coding sequence is TGTGCCAGTAGTATCTCAAAGGGAGGGCCTGAAGCTTTCTTT.

This CDR3 reads CSVAPRRGLAEAFF. DNA for the CDR3: TGCAGCGTTGCGCCGAGGAGGGGGCTAGCTGAAGCTTTCTTT. V is TRBV29-1 and J is TRBJ1-1, with 7 bases that match TRBD1. V was pared by 4 bases and J by 6 bases, with 11 bases of the junction left unmatched. The CDR3 sequence is 14 residues long. Germline V gene data show CDR1 as SQVTM and CDR2 as ANQGSEA.

The chain has TRBV2 and TRBJ1-2, with 9 nucleotides matching TRBD1. The CDR3 contains 15 residues. Per the germline V gene, CDR1 is SNHLY and CDR2 is FYNNEI. The J segment lost 1 base and the V segment lost 5 bases, leaving 5 bases of the junction unmatched. CDR3 residues: CASSPTGQGNYGYTF. CDR3 DNA: TGTGCCAGCAGTCCAACGGGACAGGGTAACTATGGCTACACCTTC.

The V gene is TRBV21-1, the J gene TRBJ2-5; TRBD2 is the table's D call, not checked against the DNA. TRBV21-1 is annotated as a pseudogene. The CDR3 has 18 amino acids. The CDR3 coding sequence is TGTGCCAGCAGCGTCCGTTGGCTAGCGTCCAAGAGGGGAGAGACCCAGTACTTC. Translating it yields CASSVRWLASKRGETQYF.

A few counts support this clone. The chain is built from TRBV5-1 and TRBJ2-4, with D unresolved. Trimming left V 0 bases short and J 2 bases short, with 3 bases between. Germline assignment: CDR1 SGHRS and CDR2 YFSETQ. CDR3 length: 13 amino acids. CDR3 region: CASSLGTKNIQYF. CDR3 DNA sequence: TGCGCCAGCAGCTTGGGTACCAAAAACATTCAGTACTTC.

The CDR3, as DNA: TGTGCCAGCAGCCGTGGGGAGATCTCTGGAAACACCATATATTTT. This translates into CASSRGEISGNTIYF. This chain joins TRBV6-6 and TRBJ1-3; no clear D. The CDR3 covers 15 residues. Germline V lookup: CDR1 MNHNY, CDR2 SVGAGI (reference sequence). Between the trimmed V and J ends, which lost 6 bases and 0 bases, there was a span of 12 bases.

This rearrangement joins TRBV19 to TRBJ1-5, with 8 bases aligning to TRBD1. This CDR3 has 16 residues. CDR1 and CDR2 (germline): LNHDA, SQIVND (reference sequence). With V trimmed by 4 bases and J by 6 bases, 11 bases remained unmatched. CDR3 bases: TGTGCCAGTAGTACTTGGGACAGGCCCACGTTTCAGCCCCAGCATTTT. Translation gives CASSTWDRPTFQPQHF. The variable domain in full, with the rest retrieved from reference TRBV19 and TRBJ1-5, is DGGITQSPKYLFRKEGQNVTLSCEQNLNHDAMYWYRQDPGQGLRLIYYSQIVNDFQKGDIAEGYSVSREKKESFPLTVTSAQKNPTAFYLCASSTWDRPTFQPQHFGDGTRLSIL.

The rearrangement uses TRBV5-1 and TRBJ2-5; 12 nucleotides line up with TRBD2. Germline CDR1 reads SGHRS; CDR2 reads YFSETQ. J was trimmed by 0 bases and V by 5 bases; bases with no gene match: 8. The CDR3 loop spans 17 amino acids. The CDR3 region is CASRTSGGHRYQETQYF. The DNA for the CDR3 is TGCGCCAGCAGAACTAGCGGGGGGCATCGGTACCAAGAGACCCAGTACTTC.

This clone appeared a few times. This chain uses TRBV28 with TRBJ1-2, with no clear D. This CDR3 contains 14 residues. Germline CDR1 is MDHEN and CDR2 is SYDVKM. V was trimmed by 7 bases and J by 0 bases, leaving 12 bases between them. The CDR3 here is CASTVGGTNYGYTF. The CDR3 DNA sequence: TGTGCCAGCACCGTGGGAGGTACTAACTATGGCTACACCTTC.